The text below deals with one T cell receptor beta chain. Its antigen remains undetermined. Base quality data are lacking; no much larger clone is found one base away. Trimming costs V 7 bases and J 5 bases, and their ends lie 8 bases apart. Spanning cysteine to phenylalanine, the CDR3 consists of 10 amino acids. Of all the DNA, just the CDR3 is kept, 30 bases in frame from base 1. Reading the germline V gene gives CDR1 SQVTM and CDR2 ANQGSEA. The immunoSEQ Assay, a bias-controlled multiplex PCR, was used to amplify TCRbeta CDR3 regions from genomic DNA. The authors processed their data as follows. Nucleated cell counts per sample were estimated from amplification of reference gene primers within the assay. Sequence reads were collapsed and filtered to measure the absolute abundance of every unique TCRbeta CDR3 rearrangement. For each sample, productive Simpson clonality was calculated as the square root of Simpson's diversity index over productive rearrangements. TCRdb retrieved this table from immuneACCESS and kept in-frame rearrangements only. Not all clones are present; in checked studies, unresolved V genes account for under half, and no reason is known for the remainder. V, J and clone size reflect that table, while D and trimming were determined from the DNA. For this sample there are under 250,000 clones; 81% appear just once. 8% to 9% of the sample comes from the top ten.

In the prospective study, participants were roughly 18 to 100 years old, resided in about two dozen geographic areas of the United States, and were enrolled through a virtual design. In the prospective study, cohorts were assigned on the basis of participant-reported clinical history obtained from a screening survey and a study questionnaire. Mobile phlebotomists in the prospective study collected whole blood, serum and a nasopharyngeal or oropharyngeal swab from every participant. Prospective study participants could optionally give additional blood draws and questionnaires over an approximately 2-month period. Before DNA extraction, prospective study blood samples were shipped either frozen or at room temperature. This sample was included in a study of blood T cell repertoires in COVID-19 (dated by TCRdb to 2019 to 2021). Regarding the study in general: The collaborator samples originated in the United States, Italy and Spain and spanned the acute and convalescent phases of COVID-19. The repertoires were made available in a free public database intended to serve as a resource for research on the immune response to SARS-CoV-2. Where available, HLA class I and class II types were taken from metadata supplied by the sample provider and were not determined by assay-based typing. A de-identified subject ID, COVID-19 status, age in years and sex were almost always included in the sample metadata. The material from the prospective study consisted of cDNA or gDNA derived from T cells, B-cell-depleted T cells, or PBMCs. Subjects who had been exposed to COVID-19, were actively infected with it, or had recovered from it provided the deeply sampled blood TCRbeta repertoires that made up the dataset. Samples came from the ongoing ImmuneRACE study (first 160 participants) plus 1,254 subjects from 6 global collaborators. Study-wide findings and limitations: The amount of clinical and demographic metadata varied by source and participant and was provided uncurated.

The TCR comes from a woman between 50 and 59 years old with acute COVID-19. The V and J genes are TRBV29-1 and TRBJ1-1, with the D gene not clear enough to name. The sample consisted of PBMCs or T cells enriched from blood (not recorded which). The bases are TGCAGCGCGCTCGAGACTGAAGCTTTCTTT. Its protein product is CSALETEAFF.